This T cell receptor beta chain appears in the sequencing data of a study of early T cells in non-severe SARS-CoV-2 infection. Whole-study context: Bulk RNA taken from unsorted whole blood was sequenced, leaving chains unpaired.

The study, taken as a whole, reports: Database matching using VDJdb favored anti-spike CD8 responses, with private and CD4 specificities left missing.

This clonotype appeared a few times. Its specificity is unknown. This CDR3 comprises 16 residues. Germline V gives CDR1 SGHVS, CDR2 FNYEAQ. The V gene end was trimmed by 1 base and the J gene end by 2 bases; junction bases not matched to a gene: 4. Separate cDNA molecules each had unique molecular identifiers attached to them. From the 5' RACE reads, TCRdb called clonotypes with MiXCR, one entry per CDR3 protein. Found here are roughly 83,000 distinct CDR3 sequences, around 9.3% of them singletons; the top ten hold around 8%. The chain couples TRBV7-6 to TRBJ2-7, with 11 nucleotides matching TRBD1. Sequences were derived from whole blood, sampled at baseline. The TCR was taken from an adult who was a healthcare worker with PCR-confirmed SARS-CoV-2 infection or an uninfected control (not recorded which). As DNA, the CDR3 is TGTGCCAGCAGCTTAGATGTGGGACAGGGGGCCTACGAGCAGTACTTC. This sequence encodes CASSLDVGQGAYEQYF.